Presented here are 24 T cell receptor beta chains from one specimen sequenced in a study of OX40 agonist ivuxolimab in advanced cancers. Assay: immunoSEQ multiplex PCR; the TCRdb copy retains only in-frame clones and omits some. The sample holds over 95,000 clones, roughly 89% seen once. Sequenced material: CD4+ or CD8+ T cells sorted from blood, taken in a trial of the OX40 agonist ivuxolimab. The source is an adult with an advanced solid tumor such as melanoma, head and neck, liver or kidney cancer.

The chain joins TRBV5-1 to TRBJ2-7, with 11 bases matching TRBD2. V lost 8 bases, J lost 3 bases, and 16 bases stayed unmatched. This CDR3 contains 17 residues. From germline, CDR1 is SGHRS and CDR2 YFSETQ. CDR3 in DNA: TGCGCCAGTAAAAGGGGCTCCTCTAGCGGGGGGATCTACGAGCAGTACTTC. Translated: CASKRGSSSGGIYEQYF.

The genes are TRBV6-6 and TRBJ2-3; 7 bases fit TRBD2. The CDR3 covers 14 residues. The J segment lost 4 bases and the V segment lost 5 bases, leaving 6 bases of the junction unmatched. Germline V gives CDR1 MNHNY, CDR2 SVGAGI (reference sequence). The CDR3 loop is CASSPRGVSDTQYF. CDR3 in DNA: TGTGCCAGCAGTCCCCGGGGGGTTTCAGATACGCAGTATTTT.

The rearrangement uses TRBV5-4 and TRBJ2-2, with D unresolved. The germline V gene encodes CDR1 SGHNT and CDR2 YYREEE (reference sequence). The V gene lost 7 bases and the J gene lost 4 bases, with 11 bases spanning the gap. CDR3 length: 13 residues. The CDR3 sequence is CASSHHSTGELFF. CDR3 in DNA: TGTGCCAGCTCCCACCATTCCACCGGGGAGCTGTTTTTT.

This clone was seen a handful of times. The chain links TRBV28 to TRBJ1-2; D uncertain. The germline V gene encodes CDR1 MDHEN and CDR2 SYDVKM. There are 15 residues in the CDR3. The ends were cut back, 1 base at V and 5 bases at J, with 14 bases in the middle. CDR3: CASSLSGSRSYGYTF. The CDR3 DNA is TGTGCCAGCAGTTTATCGGGGAGCAGATCTTATGGCTACACCTTC.

The chain recombines TRBV5-6 with TRBJ2-3, with 9 bases aligning to TRBD1. The CDR3 loop spans 15 amino acids. Trimming removed 4 bases from V and 4 bases from J; junction bases left unmatched: 7. Germline CDR1 reads SGHDT; CDR2 reads YYEEEE. CDR3 residues: CASSALGQGSDTQYF. CDR3 coding DNA: TGTGCCAGCAGCGCGCTGGGACAGGGTTCAGATACGCAGTATTTT.

V and J are TRBV9 and TRBJ2-1; no firm D call. CDR3 length: 16 amino acids. Trimming shortened V by 3 bases and J by 4 bases, and 17 bases separated the two germline ends. The germline V gene has CDR1 SGDLS and CDR2 YYNGEE. The chain's CDR3 is CASSARSNTYYNEQFF. The CDR3 nucleotides are TGTGCCAGCAGCGCCCGATCAAATACCTATTACAATGAGCAGTTCTTC.

This clone was counted once. The chain joins TRBV6-5 to TRBJ2-1, with 8 positions matching TRBD2. Germline V lookup: CDR1 MNHEY, CDR2 SVGAGI. The CDR3 length is 14 residues. With 5 bases clipped from V and 9 bases from J, the junction kept 9 bases outside the gene matches. The CDR3 DNA sequence: TGTGCCAGCAGTACTCGGGGGGGCAACAGTGAGCAGTTCTTC. Translated, it gives CASSTRGGNSEQFF.

The chain recombines TRBV28 with TRBJ2-3, with 7 bases lining up with TRBD1. Germline trimming cut 5 bases from V and 4 bases from J; bases unmatched to any gene: 9. Germline V lookup: CDR1 MDHEN, CDR2 SYDVKM. The CDR3 runs 15 residues. CDR3 region: CASSITGDPPDTQYF. The CDR3 DNA reads as TGTGCCAGCAGTATAACAGGGGATCCGCCAGATACGCAGTATTTT.

In DNA, the CDR3 is TGTGCCAGCAGCCTGGGAGCGCAGGCCCTTCTTCTGGGGGGCTACACCTTC. This codes for CASSLGAQALLLGGYTF. The rearrangement uses TRBV7-2 and TRBJ1-2; D is ambiguous. Looked up from germline, CDR1 is SGHTA and CDR2 is FQGNSA. V was shortened by 5 bases and J by 8 bases, with 27 bases between the two germline ends. The CDR3 consists of 17 residues.

The chain recombines TRBV18 with TRBJ1-3, with D possibly matching TRBD1 (6 bases). V was cut by 6 bases and J by 3 bases, with 15 bases left in between. Germline values: CDR1 KGHSH, CDR2 LQKENI. The length of the CDR3 is 15 residues. The CDR3 nucleotides are TGTGCCAGCTCGCCCCCGGGGGGCGGTGGAAACACCATATATTTT. Protein: CASSPPGGGGNTIYF.

The chain has TRBV7-8 and TRBJ2-1; D call uncertain. The CDR3 is made up of 14 amino acids. Germline CDR1 and CDR2: SGHVS and FQNEAQ. The ends were cut back, 5 bases at V and 0 bases at J, with 8 bases in the middle. The DNA for the CDR3 is TGTGCCAGCAGCCTGAGAAGCTCCTACAATGAGCAGTTCTTC. It encodes CASSLRSSYNEQFF.

The chain has TRBV28 and TRBJ2-7, with D possibly being TRBD1 (6 bases). Trimming removed 5 bases from V and 0 bases from J, with 14 bases in between. Germline V gene sequence: CDR1 MDHEN, CDR2 SYDVKM. The CDR3 is 15 amino acids. CDR3 in DNA: TGTGCCAGCAGTCCCGGGACACCTGGCTCCTACGAGCAGTACTTC. This translates into CASSPGTPGSYEQYF.

The chain has TRBV5-4 and TRBJ2-7; TRBD1 matches at 10 bases. J was trimmed by 5 bases and V by 3 bases; bases with no gene match: 2. The CDR3 length is 13 residues. Germline V gives CDR1 SGHNT, CDR2 YYREEE (reference sequence). The CDR3 nucleotides are TGTGCCAGCAGCTCCGGGACAGGGGACGAGCAGTACTTC. Protein: CASSSGTGDEQYF.

The chain carries TRBV2 and TRBJ1-6; perhaps TRBD1 as D (5 bases). Per germline, CDR1 SNHLY and CDR2 FYNNEI. This CDR3 is 15 amino acids long. V lost 0 bases and J lost 7, with 10 bases in between. CDR3 amino acids: CASSEAGRQNSPLHF. The CDR3 DNA follows: TGTGCCAGCAGTGAAGCAGGGAGACAGAATTCACCCCTCCACTTT.

The rearrangement uses TRBV6-1 and TRBJ1-2, with D possibly TRBD1 on 6 matching bases. Per germline, CDR1 MNHNS and CDR2 SASEGT. The CDR3 is made up of 13 amino acids. V was clipped by 7 bases and J by 4 bases, with 13 bases between them. In DNA, the CDR3 is TGTGCCAGCAACCCACAGGGCCTCTATGGCTACACCTTC. Its translation: CASNPQGLYGYTF.

The chain is built from TRBV5-1 and TRBJ2-7; D remains unclear. The CDR3 covers 11 residues. V lost 4 bases to trimming and J lost 0 bases, with 2 bases between them. CDR1 SGHRS and CDR2 YFSETQ come from the germline V gene. The CDR3 spells CASSSSYEQYF. The CDR3 DNA is TGCGCCAGCAGCAGCTCCTACGAGCAGTACTTC.

Comments on this clone: Within the sample, other DNA sequences also encode this same CDR3. V gene TRBV28 combines with J gene TRBJ1-2, with D possibly TRBD1 on 6 matching bases. The CDR3 loop spans 14 amino acids. V was pared by 3 bases and J by 2 bases, with 10 bases between. Looked up from germline, CDR1 is MDHEN and CDR2 is SYDVKM. CDR3 nucleotide sequence: TGTGCCAGCAGTTTTTCTGGGACAAACTATGGCTACACCTTC. Translation gives CASSFSGTNYGYTF.

This chain connects TRBV19 to TRBJ2-1; D is uncertain. The CDR3 runs to 16 residues. The V end was cut by 4 bases, the J end by 2 bases, with 15 bases between. Germline-derived CDR1 and CDR2 are LNHDA and SQIVND (reference sequence). DNA for the CDR3: TGTGCCAGTAGTAAGCAGAGTATACTAACCTACAATGAGCAGTTCTTC. Translation: CASSKQSILTYNEQFF.

This clone has just one count. This chain joins TRBV6-6 and TRBJ1-1; perhaps TRBD1 as D (5 bases). There are 13 residues in the CDR3. Germline lookup yields CDR1 MNHNY and CDR2 SVGAGI (reference sequence). The V end was cut by 5 bases, the J end by 7 bases, with 14 bases between. The CDR3 DNA reads as TGTGCCAGCAGTCCTGAAACTACAGGTGAAGCTTTCTTT. This sequence encodes CASSPETTGEAFF.

This clone was picked up one time. The chain carries TRBV2 and TRBJ2-5; D is unresolved. Trimming took 4 bases from V and 4 from J, leaving 10 bases between them. This CDR3 has 13 residues. The germline V gene has CDR1 SNHLY and CDR2 FYNNEI. In DNA form, the CDR3 reads TGTGCCAGCAGTGGATCCGCGGCAGAGACCCAGTACTTC. Translating gives CASSGSAAETQYF.

The chain recombines TRBV27 with TRBJ2-6; possibly TRBD1 for D (5 bases). Germline V gives CDR1 MNHEY, CDR2 SMNVEV (reference sequence). The CDR3 has 17 amino acids. With 0 bases removed from V and 4 bases from J, the gap between germline ends came to 13 bases. The CDR3 DNA is TGTGCCAGCAGTTTATCCCCGGACAAAGCAGGGGCCAACGTCCTGACTTTC. It yields the protein CASSLSPDKAGANVLTF.

The chain joins TRBV19 to TRBJ1-1; 9 bases align to TRBD1. Per the germline V gene, CDR1 is LNHDA and CDR2 is SQIVND (reference sequence). V gave up 7 bases and J gave up 3 bases; unmatched junction bases: 12. This CDR3 has 16 residues. CDR3 sequence reads: CASIPRTGAVDTEAFF. DNA of the CDR3: TGTGCCAGTATTCCAAGGACAGGGGCGGTGGACACTGAAGCTTTCTTT.

In nucleotides, the CDR3 is TGTGCCAGCAGCTTAGATGCCAACTCCTACGAGCAGTACTTC. This gives the protein CASSLDANSYEQYF. The chain joins TRBV7-9 to TRBJ2-7, with D uncertain. CDR3 size: 14 residues. From germline, CDR1 is SEHNR and CDR2 FQNEAQ (reference sequence). The germline V and J ends were trimmed by 1 base and 0 bases, with 7 bases remaining between them.

The sample holds one count of this clone. The chain uses TRBV28 and TRBJ1-1; weak D call: TRBD1 (5 bases). The V end lost 8 bases, the J end lost 2 bases, and 18 bases lay between the germline ends. CDR3 size: 15 residues. Germline-derived CDR1 and CDR2 are MDHEN and SYDVKM. CDR3: CASPGAGQGNTEAFF. The CDR3 DNA reads TGTGCCAGCCCTGGGGCCGGGCAGGGTAACACTGAAGCTTTCTTT.